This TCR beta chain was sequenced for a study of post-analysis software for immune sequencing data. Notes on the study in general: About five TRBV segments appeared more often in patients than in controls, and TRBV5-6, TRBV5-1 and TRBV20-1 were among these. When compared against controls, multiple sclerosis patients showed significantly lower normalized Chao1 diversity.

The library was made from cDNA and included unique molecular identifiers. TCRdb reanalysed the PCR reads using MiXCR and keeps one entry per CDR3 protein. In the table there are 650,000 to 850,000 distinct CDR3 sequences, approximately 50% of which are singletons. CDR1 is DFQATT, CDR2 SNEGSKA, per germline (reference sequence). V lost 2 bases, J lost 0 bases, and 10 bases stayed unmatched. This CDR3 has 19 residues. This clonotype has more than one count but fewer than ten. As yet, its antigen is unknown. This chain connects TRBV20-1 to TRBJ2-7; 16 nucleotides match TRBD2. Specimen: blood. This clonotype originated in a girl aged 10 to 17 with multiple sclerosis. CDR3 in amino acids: CSARSLGLAGGLDSYEQYF. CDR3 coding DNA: TGCAGTGCTAGAAGCCTGGGACTAGCGGGAGGGCTCGACTCCTACGAGCAGTACTTC.